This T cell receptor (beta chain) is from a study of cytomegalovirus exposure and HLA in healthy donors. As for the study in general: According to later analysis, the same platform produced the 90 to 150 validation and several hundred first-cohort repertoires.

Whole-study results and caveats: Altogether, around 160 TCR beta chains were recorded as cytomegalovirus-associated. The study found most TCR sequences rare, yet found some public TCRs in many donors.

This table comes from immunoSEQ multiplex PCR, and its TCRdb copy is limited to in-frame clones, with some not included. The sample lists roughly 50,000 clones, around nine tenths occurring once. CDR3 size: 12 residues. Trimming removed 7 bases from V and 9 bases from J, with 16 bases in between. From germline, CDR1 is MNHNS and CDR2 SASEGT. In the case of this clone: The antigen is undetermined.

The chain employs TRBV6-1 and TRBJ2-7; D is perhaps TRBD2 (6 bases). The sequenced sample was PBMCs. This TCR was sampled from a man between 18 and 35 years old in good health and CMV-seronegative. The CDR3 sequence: CASTFFSGAQYF. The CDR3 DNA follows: TGTGCCAGCACTTTTTTCTCGGGAGCGCAGTACTTC.